These T cell receptor beta chains were read from a single sample in a study of OX40 agonist ivuxolimab in advanced cancers. TCRdb keeps only in-frame clones here, not all; method: immunoSEQ multiplex PCR. This sample yields tens of thousands of clones, of which about three quarters are seen a single time; approximately 14% belongs to the top ten. The sequences come from CD4+ or CD8+ T cells sorted from blood, collected in a trial of the OX40 agonist ivuxolimab. The receptors shown here come from an adult with an advanced solid tumor such as melanoma, head and neck, liver or kidney cancer. Each CDR3 is given with its conserved first and last residue. D genes are given only for firm matches. The size field is filled for only some rows; it gives once, few, many or a size class.

j_call,clone_size,d_call,v_call,cdr3_nt,cdr3_aa
TRBJ2-7,-,TRBD1,TRBV9,TGTGCCAGCAGCTTTAGGGACAGGACCTACGAGCAGTACTTC,CASSFRDRTYEQYF
TRBJ1-2,-,-,TRBV10-3,TGTGCCATCAGGCCAGTCTCAGGGCCTCTAACGCGCGGCTACACCTTC,CAIRPVSGPLTRGYTF
TRBJ1-2,-,-,TRBV6-1,TGTGCCAGCAGTGACAGGGGAGCCCAAGCTAACTATGGCTACACCTTC,CASSDRGAQANYGYTF
TRBJ1-3,-,TRBD1,TRBV7-9,TGTGCCAGCAGCCGACCGGGACAGGGGACATCTGGAAACACCATATATTTT,CASSRPGQGTSGNTIYF
TRBJ2-7,-,-,TRBV11-2,TGTGCCAGCCGAACGACTAAACAGGTGTCCTACGAGCAGTACTTC,CASRTTKQVSYEQYF
TRBJ2-3,-,-,TRBV25-1,TGTGCCAGCAGTTACACAGATACGCAGTATTTT,CASSYTDTQYF
TRBJ2-7,once,-,TRBV5-1,TGCGCCAGCAGCTTGGTTGGCCAGCACGAGCAGTACTTC,CASSLVGQHEQYF
TRBJ2-3,-,-,TRBV9,TGTGCCAGCAGCGTAGGAGCAGGAGGGGGCCGGACAGATACGCAGTATTTT,CASSVGAGGGRTDTQYF
TRBJ1-1,medium-sized,-,TRBV13,TGTGCCAGCAGTTCAGGTAGTGAGGGTGTGAGCACTGAAGCTTTCTTT,CASSSGSEGVSTEAFF
TRBJ2-7,-,-,TRBV9,TGTGCCAGCAGCGTAGAATGGGATACGTCCTACGAGCAGTACTTC,CASSVEWDTSYEQYF
TRBJ2-3,-,-,TRBV7-3,TGTGCCAGCAGCCCAAGCGGCCGGACTTCAGATACGCAGTATTTT,CASSPSGRTSDTQYF
TRBJ2-6,-,TRBD1,TRBV2,TGTGCCAGCAGTGAGAACAGGGGAGCTGGGGCCAACGTCCTGACTTTC,CASSENRGAGANVLTF
TRBJ2-7,-,TRBD1,TRBV27,TGTGCCAGCAGTTTATCCGGGACAGGGGGGAGCGAGCAGTACTTC,CASSLSGTGGSEQYF
TRBJ2-5,few,-,TRBV27,TGTGCCAGCAGTTTAGTCGGCGGGGCAGAGACCCAGTACTTC,CASSLVGGAETQYF
TRBJ2-3,-,-,TRBV9,TGTGCCAGCAGCGTAGAGGGCCGCAGCACAGATACGCAGTATTTT,CASSVEGRSTDTQYF
TRBJ1-2,-,-,TRBV6-5,TGTGCCAGCACTTTAAACTATGGCTACACCTTC,CASTLNYGYTF
TRBJ2-7,medium-sized,-,TRBV19,TGTGCCAGTAGTATAGGTGCCGGGACTTTCTACGAGCAGTACTTC,CASSIGAGTFYEQYF
TRBJ2-5,-,TRBD2,TRBV7-6,TGTGCCAGCAGCCCGGGACTAGCGGGGGGCAGGGAGCAAGAGACCCAGTACTTC,CASSPGLAGGREQETQYF
TRBJ2-2,-,-,TRBV4-2,TGTGCCAGCAGCCAAGAGGCAGCGAACACCGGGGAGCTGTTTTTT,CASSQEAANTGELFF
TRBJ1-1,-,-,TRBV5-1,TGCGCCAGCAGCTTGTTCGGGACTGAAGCTTTCTTT,CASSLFGTEAFF
TRBJ2-1,medium-sized,TRBD2,TRBV19,TGTGCCAGTAGTATTTCCGCGGGGGGGCCGCTTGAGCAGTTCTTC,CASSISAGGPLEQFF
TRBJ1-1,-,-,TRBV9,TGTGCCAGCAGCGTAGACGGGGGCCTAGGGGGCACTGAAGCTTTCTTT,CASSVDGGLGGTEAFF
TRBJ1-4,-,-,TRBV19,TGTGCCAGTAGTATAGAACTGGGACACCCTGAAAAACTGTTTTTT,CASSIELGHPEKLFF
TRBJ1-3,few,-,TRBV7-6,TGTGCCAGCAGCTTAGCAGGTGCAGGCTCTGGAAACACCATATATTTT,CASSLAGAGSGNTIYF
TRBJ1-1,once,-,TRBV5-6,TGTGCCAGCTTTGGCAGGAACACTGAAGCTTTCTTT,CASFGRNTEAFF
TRBJ2-7,-,-,TRBV18,TGTGCCAGCTCAACTACAGGGTCCTACGAGCAGTACTTC,CASSTTGSYEQYF
TRBJ1-2,-,TRBD1,TRBV5-3,TGTGCCAGAAGCGCCCTGACAGGGGGCTATGGCTACACCTTC,CARSALTGGYGYTF
TRBJ2-2,few,-,TRBV6-5,TGTGCCAGCAGTTATAGCAGTCCCGGGGAGCTGTTTTTT,CASSYSSPGELFF
TRBJ1-2,-,-,TRBV6-1,TGTGCCAGCAGTGACGAGGCTCCTATTGTATATGGCTACACCTTC,CASSDEAPIVYGYTF